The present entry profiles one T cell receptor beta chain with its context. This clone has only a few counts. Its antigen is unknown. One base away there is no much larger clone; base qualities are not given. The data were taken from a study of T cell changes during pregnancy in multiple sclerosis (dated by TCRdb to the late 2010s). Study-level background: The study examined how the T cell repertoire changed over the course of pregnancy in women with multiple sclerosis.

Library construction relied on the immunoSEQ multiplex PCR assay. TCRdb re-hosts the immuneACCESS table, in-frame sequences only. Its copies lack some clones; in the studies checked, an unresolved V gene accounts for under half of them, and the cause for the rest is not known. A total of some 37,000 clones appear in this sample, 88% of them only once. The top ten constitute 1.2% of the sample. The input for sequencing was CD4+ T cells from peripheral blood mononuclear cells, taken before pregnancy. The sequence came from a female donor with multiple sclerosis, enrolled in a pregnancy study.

This receptor carries the CDR3 CASSSAPRGNQETQYF. The nucleotides are TGCGCCAGCAGCTCCGCCCCCCGGGGAAACCAAGAGACCCAGTACTTC. The chain is made from TRBV5-1 and TRBJ2-5; TRBD2 is a weak D gene call, 5 bases matching. Including the terminal cysteine and phenylalanine, the CDR3 comprises 16 residues. The CDR3 DNA has 48 bases and is translated from base 1. Sequences SGHRS (CDR1) and YFSETQ (CDR2) are obtained from the germline V gene. V sheds 3 bases and J sheds 0 bases, leaving 15 bases between their ends.